This T cell receptor beta chain was sequenced for a study of blood T cell repertoires in COVID-19. V lost 1 base and J lost 4, with 15 bases in between. CDR1 and CDR2 (germline): SGHRS, YFSETQ. The CDR3 runs 15 residues. Generated by immunoSEQ multiplex PCR, the TCRdb table keeps only in-frame clones and is missing some. The table includes about 280,000 clones, around nine tenths detected once. This TCR derives from a man aged 50 to 60 with acute or convalescent COVID-19. The chain joins TRBV5-1 to TRBJ2-7, with a possible D match to TRBD1 (5 bases). Sequenced: peripheral blood. CDR3 DNA sequence: TGCGCCAGCAGCTTGCTTACAGGAGATTTATACGAGCAGTACTTC. Protein product: CASSLLTGDLYEQYF.